The text below deals with one T cell receptor beta chain. This sample is drawn from a study of cytomegalovirus exposure and HLA in healthy donors. Trimming cost V 5 bases and J 9 bases, with 20 bases left between them. Per the germline V gene, CDR1 is SGHTA and CDR2 is FQGNSA. This CDR3 is built from 15 residues. The PCR was carried out with 60 Vbeta primers and 13 Jbeta primers. Profiling relied on immunoSEQ multiplex PCR, and the TCRdb table lists in-frame clones only, not all of them. The table records 50,000 or so clones, 70% to 80% of them present only once. The genes are TRBV7-2 and TRBJ2-1, with D tentatively TRBD2 (6 bases). The receptor was isolated from a young man in good health and CMV-seronegative. Material: PBMCs. CDR3 amino acids: CASSLMTSWAGEQFF. CDR3 DNA sequence: TGTGCCAGCAGCCTAATGACTAGTTGGGCCGGTGAGCAGTTCTTC.